This entry lists 22 T cell receptor beta chains sequenced from one sample in a study of blood T cell repertoires in COVID-19. Method: immunoSEQ multiplex PCR; TCRdb's copy keeps in-frame clones and lacks some. The sample lists about 370,000 clones; approximately 90% were seen once. The specimen sequenced was PBMCs or T cells enriched from blood (not recorded which). The source of these receptors is a young man who had recovered from COVID-19.

This chain links TRBV9 with TRBJ1-1, with D unclear. The germline gives CDR1 SGDLS, CDR2 YYNGEE. The CDR3 has 17 residues. V lost 0 bases, J lost 2 bases, and 17 bases lay in between. The CDR3 nucleotides are TGTGCCAGCAGCGTAGTTTGGTCCGAACGGGGTAACACTGAAGCTTTCTTT. Protein product: CASSVVWSERGNTEAFF.

The genes are TRBV9 and TRBJ2-7; maybe TRBD2 (6 bases). The CDR3 has 14 residues. V was cut by 0 bases and J by 6 bases, with 13 bases left in between. CDR1 is SGDLS and CDR2 is YYNGEE in the germline V gene. This chain's CDR3 is CASSVDVRDSEQYF. CDR3 nucleotides: TGTGCCAGCAGCGTAGACGTCCGGGACTCCGAGCAGTACTTC.

This chain uses TRBV29-1 with TRBJ2-7; 8 nucleotides align to TRBD1. The CDR3 covers 14 residues. Germline V gives CDR1 SQVTM, CDR2 ANQGSEA. The J segment lost 2 bases and the V segment lost 2 bases, leaving 5 bases of the junction unmatched. CDR3 sequence (DNA): TGCAGCGTTGAACTCAGGGGGCTAGCCTACGAGCAGTACTTC. Its protein product is CSVELRGLAYEQYF.

The V and J genes are TRBV6-5 and TRBJ2-7; D possibly corresponds to TRBD1 (5 bases). This CDR3 contains 15 residues. The germline V gene encodes CDR1 MNHEY and CDR2 SVGAGI. V was shortened by 6 bases and J by 5 bases, with 20 bases between the two germline ends. CDR3 residues: CASSPGQPLLNEQYF. CDR3 nucleotide sequence: TGTGCCAGCAGCCCCGGACAACCCCTTCTCAACGAGCAGTACTTC.

The gene calls are TRBV5-5 and TRBJ2-1; possibly TRBD1 for D (6 bases). CDR3 length: 12 amino acids. Trimming took off 2 bases at V and 9 bases at J, with 9 bases between the two ends. The germline V gene encodes CDR1 SGHKS and CDR2 YYEKEE (reference sequence). Here the CDR3 reads CASSLGGGEQFF. The CDR3 bases are TGTGCCAGCAGCTTAGGGGGTGGTGAGCAGTTCTTC.

The chain has TRBV9 and TRBJ2-3; D unresolved. Germline lookup yields CDR1 SGDLS and CDR2 YYNGEE. The CDR3 totals 18 residues. Trimming left V 4 bases short and J 0 bases short, with 21 bases between. The CDR3 region is CASSQRGSLQISTDTQYF. CDR3 nucleotide sequence: TGTGCCAGCAGCCAAAGAGGCAGCCTCCAGATTAGCACAGATACGCAGTATTTT.

V gene TRBV4-3 combines with J gene TRBJ2-7; 9 bases are shared with TRBD2. Losses at the gene ends were 3 bases for V and 1 base for J; bases not matched to a gene: 4. The CDR3 is made up of 15 amino acids. Germline values: CDR1 LGHNA, CDR2 YSLEER. This chain's CDR3 is CASSHYSGRSYEQYF. CDR3 nucleotides: TGCGCCAGCAGCCACTATAGCGGGAGATCCTACGAGCAGTACTTC.

The V and J genes are TRBV19 and TRBJ1-5, with no clear D. Germline V gene data show CDR1 as LNHDA and CDR2 as SQIVND (reference sequence). Trimming removed 3 bases at V and 4 bases at J, with 10 bases between. This CDR3 has 14 residues. CDR3 residues: CASSMLGGNQPQHF. The CDR3 region has the DNA TGTGCCAGTAGTATGCTAGGCGGTAATCAGCCCCAGCATTTT.

CDR3 region: CASSLELASDEQFF. The DNA for the CDR3 is TGTGCCAGCAGCTTAGAGTTAGCGTCTGATGAGCAGTTCTTC. V usage is TRBV13 and J usage is TRBJ2-1, with D tentatively TRBD2 (5 bases). The CDR3 is 14 amino acids. Germline assignment: CDR1 PRHDT and CDR2 FYEKMQ (reference sequence). Trimming pared 1 base from V and 8 bases from J, leaving 12 bases between.

V is TRBV27 and J is TRBJ1-2, with 12 nucleotides matching TRBD1. J was trimmed by 5 bases and V by 5 bases; bases with no gene match: 9. Germline assignment: CDR1 MNHEY and CDR2 SMNVEV (reference sequence). The CDR3 extends over 16 amino acids. CDR3 loop: CASSRDRGRGPYGYTF. CDR3 coding DNA: TGTGCCAGCAGTCGGGACAGGGGGCGCGGTCCGTATGGCTACACCTTC.

The chain carries TRBV7-2 and TRBJ2-4; 8 positions agree with TRBD1. The junction had 7 bases not matched to a gene; V was cut back by 3 bases and J by 15 bases. Germline V gene data show CDR1 as SGHTA and CDR2 as FQGNSA. The CDR3 has 12 residues. The CDR3 DNA is TGTGCCAGCAGCTTTCTCGGACAGGGTCTGTACTTC. It is translated as CASSFLGQGLYF.

The chain couples TRBV19 to TRBJ1-5, with D hard to call. Trimming left V 1 base short and J 6 bases short, with 10 bases between. Germline V lookup: CDR1 LNHDA, CDR2 SQIVND (reference sequence). The CDR3 is 14 residues long. CDR3 DNA: TGTGCCAGTAGTATAGTGGCCATGTCTCAGCCCCAGCATTTT. Protein: CASSIVAMSQPQHF.

J is TRBJ1-5 and V is TRBV2, with no clear D. Germline assignment: CDR1 SNHLY and CDR2 FYNNEI. CDR3 length: 16 residues. The V end was cut by 7 bases, the J end by 6 bases, with 22 bases between. In DNA, the CDR3 is TGTGCCAGCAACGGGGAGGGCTTCTCTGACGTTCAGCCCCAGCATTTT. This codes for CASNGEGFSDVQPQHF.

The chain combines TRBV19 with TRBJ2-1; D call uncertain. CDR1 and CDR2 (germline): LNHDA, SQIVND (reference sequence). Deletions cut 4 bases from V and 1 base from J, with 11 bases between. This CDR3 is 15 amino acids long. CDR3 loop: CASSRSFRSYNEQFF. The CDR3 nucleotides are TGTGCCAGTAGTAGAAGTTTCCGGTCCTACAATGAGCAGTTCTTC.

The chain recombines TRBV6-4 with TRBJ2-5; the D is unclear. Looked up from germline, CDR1 is MRHNA and CDR2 is SNTAGT. This CDR3 has 16 residues. V shed 2 bases and J shed 1 base, with 14 bases lying between them. CDR3 protein: CASSDVERALQETQYF. The CDR3 DNA sequence: TGTGCCAGCAGTGACGTCGAGCGCGCCCTCCAAGAGACCCAGTACTTC.

The rearrangement joins TRBV3-1 (or the pseudogene TRBV3-2) to TRBJ1-1; D possibly corresponds to TRBD1 (6 bases). V was cut by 4 bases and J by 1 base, with 7 bases left in between. CDR1 is LGHDT and CDR2 is YNNKEL in the germline V gene (reference sequence). The CDR3 consists of 13 residues. The CDR3 bases are TGTGCCAGCAGCCGGGGACAGAACACTGAAGCTTTCTTT. Translation: CASSRGQNTEAFF.

V is TRBV11-3 and J is TRBJ2-5, with 9 positions matching TRBD2. CDR3 length: 15 amino acids. Trimming at V came to 4 bases and at J to 5 bases, leaving 8 bases not matched to a gene. Germline loops: CDR1 SGHNT, CDR2 YENEEA. As DNA, the CDR3 is TGTGCCAGCAGCTCGGGACTAGCAGAAGGGGAGACCCAGTACTTC. The encoded protein is CASSSGLAEGETQYF.

V is TRBV7-6 and J is TRBJ2-3; 10 nucleotides agree with TRBD2. The V segment lost 1 base and the J segment 3 bases; nucleotides outside the gene matches: 4. CDR1 SGHVS and CDR2 FNYEAQ come from the germline V gene. The CDR3 has 16 amino acids. CDR3 in DNA: TGTGCCAGCAGCTTAGTAGGGGGACTAGCGACAGATACGCAGTATTTT. Protein: CASSLVGGLATDTQYF.

This clone was found a few times. V gene TRBV10-1 combines with J gene TRBJ1-2; no clear D gene. The CDR3 totals 13 residues. V lost 4 bases and J 8 bases, leaving 14 bases between the germline ends. CDR1 is WNHNN, CDR2 SYGVQD, per germline (reference sequence). DNA for the CDR3: TGCGCCAGCAGTGGGAACCGATACGGGGGCTACACCTTC. It is translated as CASSGNRYGGYTF.

The rearrangement links TRBV18 to TRBJ1-2, with 8 bases lining up with TRBD1. V shed 2 bases, J shed 6 bases, and the junction held 5 bases outside the gene matches. CDR3 size: 14 residues. Germline lookup yields CDR1 KGHSH and CDR2 LQKENI. The CDR3 bases are TGTGCCAGCTCACCAATACAGGGGGACCATGGCTACACCTTC. It codes for CASSPIQGDHGYTF.

As DNA, the CDR3 is TGTGCCAGCAGCCCGTACCAGACAGCTTTCGCGAACACCGGGGAGCTGTTTTTT. As protein: CASSPYQTAFANTGELFF. V is TRBV3-1 (or the pseudogene TRBV3-2) and J is TRBJ2-2; the D gene is possibly TRBD1 (5 bases). Trimming left V 4 bases short and J 0 bases short, with 18 bases between. The CDR3 has 18 amino acids. The germline V gene encodes CDR1 LGHDT and CDR2 YNNKEL (reference sequence).

The V call is TRBV6-5, the J call TRBJ2-3; tentative D call: TRBD2 (7 bases). CDR3 length: 16 residues. Germline assignment: CDR1 MNHEY and CDR2 SVGAGI. The V gene lost 2 bases and the J gene lost 5 bases, with 17 bases spanning the gap. CDR3 residues: CASSYSGGAVQDTQYF. In nucleotides, the CDR3 is TGTGCCAGCAGTTACAGTGGGGGGGCGGTCCAAGATACGCAGTATTTT.